Shown below are 27 T cell receptor beta chains from a single sample sequenced in a study of a mutant IDH1 vaccine in newly diagnosed glioma. Their antigens are not known. This table comes from immunoSEQ multiplex PCR, and its TCRdb copy is limited to in-frame clones, with some not included. The table includes more than 25,000 clones, more than 80% detected once. Time point described: week 5, during vaccination. Every single dose of the vaccine, 300 ug of mutant IDH1 20-mer peptide, came with topical imiquimod. The source material was PBMCs, sampled from a glioma patient whose treatment included an IDH1 peptide vaccine. These TCRs come from a man in his late teens or twenties with glioma.

This chain uses TRBV7-8 with TRBJ2-7, with unresolved D. V shed 2 bases and J shed 0 bases, with 8 bases lying between them. CDR1 and CDR2 from the germline V gene are SGHVS and FQNEAQ. This CDR3 has 14 residues. The CDR3 loop reads CASSLYLRSYEQYF. CDR3 nucleotides: TGTGCCAGCAGCTTATACTTGCGCTCCTACGAGCAGTACTTC.

The chain carries TRBV5-1 and TRBJ1-4; 8 nucleotides match TRBD1. Trimming took 4 bases from V and 8 from J; bases not matched to a gene: 7. Per the germline V gene, CDR1 is SGHRS and CDR2 is YFSETQ. The CDR3 has 14 residues. CDR3 sequence reads: CASSIRGLREKLFF. CDR3 sequence (DNA): TGCGCCAGCAGCATCAGGGGGCTGCGGGAAAAACTGTTTTTT.

This clone was seen only once. The V gene is TRBV6-1, the J gene TRBJ1-2; 7 positions match TRBD1. The CDR3 loop spans 15 amino acids. V shed 4 bases and J 3 bases; nucleotides not matched to a gene: 8. The germline CDR1 and CDR2 sequences are MNHNS and SASEGT. CDR3 region: CASSAQGGLDYGYTF. CDR3 nucleotides: TGTGCCAGCAGTGCCCAGGGGGGTCTAGACTATGGCTACACCTTC.

The genes are TRBV30 and TRBJ1-1, with D possibly being TRBD1 (5 bases). This CDR3 comprises 18 residues. Trimming stripped 0 bases from V and 0 bases from J, with 20 bases between. The germline V gene encodes CDR1 GTSNPN and CDR2 SVGIG (reference sequence). Here the CDR3 reads CAWSVLAGPGPMNTEAFF. CDR3 sequence (DNA): TGTGCCTGGAGTGTTCTTGCTGGGCCGGGACCTATGAACACTGAAGCTTTCTTT.

The chain carries TRBV20-1 and TRBJ1-4; D gene ambiguous. V was shortened by 6 bases and J by 5 bases, with 7 bases between the two germline ends. Germline CDR1 and CDR2: DFQATT and SNEGSKA (reference sequence). This CDR3 contains 11 residues. CDR3 amino acids: CSATWNEKLFF. In DNA, the CDR3 is TGCAGTGCGACCTGGAATGAAAAACTGTTTTTT.

The chain combines TRBV7-2 with TRBJ2-7, with D tentatively TRBD2 (5 bases). CDR3 length: 12 residues. CDR1 SGHTA and CDR2 FQGNSA come from the germline V gene. V was trimmed by 5 bases and J by 7 bases, leaving 12 bases between them. The CDR3 reads CASSLASHEQYF. The CDR3 DNA is TGTGCCAGCAGCCTCGCTAGCCATGAGCAGTACTTC.

This clone was observed a few times. Here the CDR3 reads CASSQTREAFF. The CDR3 DNA follows: TGTGCCAGCAGCCAGACGAGGGAAGCTTTCTTT. The chain carries TRBV7-2 and TRBJ1-1; D unclear. The germline V and J ends were trimmed by 5 bases and 8 bases, with 9 bases remaining between them. Per germline, CDR1 SGHTA and CDR2 FQGNSA. This CDR3 comprises 11 residues. The variable domain in full, completed from reference TRBV7-2 and TRBJ1-1, reads GAGVSQSPSNKVTEKGKDVELRCDPISGHTALYWYRQSLGQGLEFLIYFQGNSAPDKSGLPSDRFSAERTGGSVSTLTIQRTQQEDSAVYLCASSQTREAFFGQGTRLTVV.

CDR3 DNA sequence: TGTGCCAGCAGCGAGATGGTGCTCTCTGGAAACACCATATATTTT. It yields the protein CASSEMVLSGNTIYF. This rearrangement joins TRBV5-6 to TRBJ1-3; D gene unclear. The CDR3 contains 15 residues. The V gene lost 4 bases and the J gene lost 0 bases, with 11 bases spanning the gap. Germline-derived CDR1 and CDR2 are SGHDT and YYEEEE.

This chain uses TRBV7-9 with TRBJ2-5; possibly TRBD1 or TRBD2 for D (5 bases each). V gave up 11 bases and J gave up 0 bases, with 16 bases separating them. This CDR3 has 14 residues. CDR1 and CDR2 from the germline V gene are SEHNR and FQNEAQ (reference sequence). The CDR3 coding sequence is TGTGCCGAGGGGCCTGGGGCGGACCAAGAGACCCAGTACTTC. Translated, it gives CAEGPGADQETQYF.

V is TRBV4-3 and J is TRBJ2-1; D unclear. Trimming cost V 2 bases and J 0 bases, with 11 bases left between them. This CDR3 spans 16 amino acids. The V gene's germline CDR1 is LGHNA and CDR2 YSLEER. DNA for the CDR3: TGCGCCAGCAGCCAACAAACTCGTCGCTCCTACAATGAGCAGTTCTTC. Translating gives CASSQQTRRSYNEQFF.

The chain employs TRBV6-5 and TRBJ1-1; no definite D call. V was clipped by 4 bases and J by 6 bases, with 12 bases between them. This CDR3 is 13 amino acids long. The germline gives CDR1 MNHEY, CDR2 SVGAGI. CDR3 loop: CASSSPAGAEAFF. In nucleotides, the CDR3 is TGTGCCAGCAGTTCCCCGGCGGGCGCTGAAGCTTTCTTT.

The chain links TRBV7-6 to TRBJ2-3; D gene uncertain. Trimming removed 2 bases at V and 0 bases at J, with 3 bases between. CDR1 and CDR2 (germline): SGHVS, FNYEAQ. The CDR3 spans 13 residues. The CDR3 bases are TGTGCCAGCAGCTTATTTAGCACAGATACGCAGTATTTT. Its protein is CASSLFSTDTQYF.

The V and J genes are TRBV6-5 and TRBJ1-3; D gene ambiguous. Trimming stripped 7 bases from V and 2 bases from J, with 6 bases between. Looked up from germline, CDR1 is MNHEY and CDR2 is SVGAGI. The CDR3 has 12 amino acids. The CDR3 nucleotides are TGTGCCAGCACGCCGGCTGGAAACACCATATATTTT. Its protein product is CASTPAGNTIYF.

This chain links TRBV4-2 with TRBJ2-7, with D perhaps matching TRBD1 (6 bases). This CDR3 is 16 amino acids long. Per germline, CDR1 LGHNA and CDR2 YNFKEQ. Trimming shortened V by 0 bases and J by 3 bases, and 15 bases separated the two germline ends. The CDR3 DNA reads as TGTGCCAGCAGCCAAGAGGGTAAGGGGGTGAGCTACGAGCAGTACTTC. It codes for CASSQEGKGVSYEQYF.

The CDR3 bases are TGTGCCAGCAGCTTAGCCGGGTCGGGCGGAAACACCATATATTTT. It codes for CASSLAGSGGNTIYF. The chain couples TRBV7-9 to TRBJ1-3; no reliable D call. The CDR3 has 15 residues. Germline V gene data show CDR1 as SEHNR and CDR2 as FQNEAQ (reference sequence). Trimming left V 0 bases short and J 4 bases short, with 10 bases between.

CDR3 in DNA: TGTGCCAGCAGTCTCGACAGGGTTAATGAAAAACTGTTTTTT. Amino acid sequence: CASSLDRVNEKLFF. The chain links TRBV27 to TRBJ1-4; TRBD1 aligns across 7 bases. The length of the CDR3 is 14 residues. The V gene's germline CDR1 is MNHEY and CDR2 SMNVEV (reference sequence). The V gene end was trimmed by 5 bases and the J gene end by 4 bases; junction bases not matched to a gene: 4.

The V call is TRBV4-1, the J call TRBJ2-5, with 8 nucleotides matching TRBD2. In germline, CDR1 is MGHRA, CDR2 YSYEKL. The CDR3 length is 15 residues. V shed 1 base, J shed 2 bases, and the junction held 3 bases outside the gene matches. For the CDR3, the DNA is TGCGCCAGCAGCCAAGGGGAGCGGGAGCAAGAGACCCAGTACTTC. Amino acid sequence: CASSQGEREQETQYF.

The chain joins TRBV27 to TRBJ2-7, with D uncertain. V was clipped by 4 bases and J by 3 bases, with 16 bases between them. Germline V gives CDR1 MNHEY, CDR2 SMNVEV (reference sequence). The CDR3 loop spans 15 amino acids. The CDR3 here is CASSSIDSGVYEQYF. The DNA for the CDR3 is TGTGCCAGCAGTTCTATAGATAGTGGGGTCTACGAGCAGTACTTC.

The chain combines TRBV29-1 with TRBJ2-2; the match to TRBD2 covers 14 bases. This CDR3 comprises 16 residues. In germline, CDR1 is SQVTM, CDR2 ANQGSEA. V lost 4 bases, J lost 3 bases, and 4 bases stayed unmatched. CDR3 residues: CSVGGGLAGDTGELFF. The CDR3 DNA sequence: TGCAGCGTTGGGGGGGGACTAGCGGGAGACACCGGGGAGCTGTTTTTT.

The chain is built from TRBV4-1 and TRBJ1-2; D not certain. Trimming left V 1 base short and J 7 bases short, with 22 bases between. The CDR3 runs to 17 residues. The germline V gene encodes CDR1 MGHRA and CDR2 YSYEKL. CDR3 in amino acids: CASSQVMWGSTSGGYTF. CDR3 bases: TGCGCCAGCAGCCAAGTAATGTGGGGATCAACGTCTGGTGGCTACACCTTC.

V gene TRBV29-1 combines with J gene TRBJ2-3, with 7 bases identical to TRBD2. The V gene end was trimmed by 3 bases and the J gene end by 3 bases; junction bases not matched to a gene: 0. From germline, CDR1 is SQVTM and CDR2 ANQGSEA. The CDR3 length is 12 residues. CDR3 amino acids: CSVERGTDTQYF. CDR3 sequence (DNA): TGCAGCGTTGAGCGGGGGACAGATACGCAGTATTTT.

The chain recombines TRBV7-6 with TRBJ2-5; 8 bases fit TRBD2. Per germline, CDR1 SGHVS and CDR2 FNYEAQ. The length of the CDR3 is 17 residues. J gave up 5 bases and V 5 bases, and 16 bases lay outside the gene matches. The CDR3 here is CASSLFPISGIRETQYF. CDR3 DNA sequence: TGTGCCAGCAGCCTGTTTCCTATTAGCGGGATAAGGGAGACCCAGTACTTC.

The rearrangement uses TRBV19 and TRBJ1-5; TRBD1 agrees at 7 bases. With V trimmed by 5 bases and J by 4 bases, 8 bases remained unmatched. Germline V gene lookup returns CDR1 LNHDA and CDR2 SQIVND (reference sequence). The CDR3 contains 15 residues. Written as DNA, the CDR3 is TGTGCCAGTAGTTTTGGGGCAGGGGGGAATCAGCCCCAGCATTTT. It translates to CASSFGAGGNQPQHF. Variable domain in full (rest from reference TRBV19 and TRBJ1-5): DGGITQSPKYLFRKEGQNVTLSCEQNLNHDAMYWYRQDPGQGLRLIYYSQIVNDFQKGDIAEGYSVSREKKESFPLTVTSAQKNPTAFYLCASSFGAGGNQPQHFGDGTRLSIL.

This chain connects TRBV7-9 to TRBJ2-5; TRBD2 matches at 11 bases. Trimming removed 4 bases from V and 4 bases from J; junction bases left unmatched: 14. The CDR3 covers 18 residues. Germline V gene lookup returns CDR1 SEHNR and CDR2 FQNEAQ (reference sequence). CDR3 protein: CASSSTLFGTSGPETQYF. In DNA, the CDR3 is TGTGCCAGCAGCTCGACTCTGTTCGGGACTAGCGGCCCAGAGACCCAGTACTTC.

V is TRBV4-1 and J is TRBJ1-6, with D uncertain. Per germline, CDR1 MGHRA and CDR2 YSYEKL. Trimming stripped 0 bases from V and 9 bases from J, with 15 bases between. This CDR3 spans 16 amino acids. CDR3 sequence (DNA): TGCGCCAGCAGCCAAGAAGAGGCAGGCTCCAGTTCACCCCTCCACTTT. The encoded protein is CASSQEEAGSSSPLHF.

Within the sample, this clone is medium-sized. The chain uses TRBV6-1 and TRBJ2-7; 9 nucleotides match TRBD2. Germline assignment: CDR1 MNHNS and CDR2 SASEGT. The ends lost 0 bases at V and 4 bases at J; junction bases unmatched: 4. The CDR3 totals 15 residues. In nucleotides, the CDR3 is TGTGCCAGCAGTGAAGCTAGCGGGAGTTTTTACGAGCAGTACTTC. Translation: CASSEASGSFYEQYF.

J is TRBJ2-7 and V is TRBV19, with TRBD2 as a possible D gene (5 bases). There are 13 residues in the CDR3. V was cut by 8 bases and J by 1 base, with 12 bases left in between. The germline V gene has CDR1 LNHDA and CDR2 SQIVND (reference sequence). Written as DNA, the CDR3 is TGTGCCAGTGGGGTAGCGACGTCCTACGAGCAGTACTTC. Protein product: CASGVATSYEQYF.